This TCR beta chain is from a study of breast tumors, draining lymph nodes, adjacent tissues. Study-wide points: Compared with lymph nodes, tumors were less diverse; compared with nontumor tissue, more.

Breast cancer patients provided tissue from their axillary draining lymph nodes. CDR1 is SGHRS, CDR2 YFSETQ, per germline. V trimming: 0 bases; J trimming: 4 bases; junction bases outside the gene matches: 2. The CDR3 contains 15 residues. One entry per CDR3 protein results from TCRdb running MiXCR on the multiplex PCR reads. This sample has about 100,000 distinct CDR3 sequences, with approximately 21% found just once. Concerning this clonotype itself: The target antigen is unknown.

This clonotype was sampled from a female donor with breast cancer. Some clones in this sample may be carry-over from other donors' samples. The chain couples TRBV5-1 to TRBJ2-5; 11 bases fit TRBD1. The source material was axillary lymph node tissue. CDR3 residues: CASSLGTGGRETQYF. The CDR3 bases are TGCGCCAGCAGCTTGGGGACAGGGGGCCGAGAGACCCAGTACTTC.